This TCR beta chain was profiled in a study of cytomegalovirus exposure and HLA in healthy donors. Study results and caveats: The study designated about 160 TCR beta chains cytomegalovirus-associated. For TCR beta chains, V- and J-gene trimming was later linked to a missense DCLRE1C variant.

With 3 bases removed from V and 7 bases from J, the gap between germline ends came to 7 bases. The CDR3 is made up of 13 amino acids. Germline values: CDR1 LNHDA, CDR2 SQIVND (reference sequence). Notes on this clone: The antigen remains unidentified.

The PCR was carried out with 60 Vbeta primers and 13 Jbeta primers. Sequencing used immunoSEQ multiplex PCR; TCRdb keeps in-frame clones, though not all of them. The table shows tens of thousands of clones, with 65% to 85% occurring only once. The rearrangement uses TRBV19 and TRBJ1-6; D ambiguous. The TCR originated in a man in his 60s in good health and CMV-seropositive. The sample consisted of PBMCs. In nucleotides, the CDR3 is TGTGCCAGTAGTATTGCGGCCAATTCACCCCTCCACTTT. Amino acid sequence: CASSIAANSPLHF.